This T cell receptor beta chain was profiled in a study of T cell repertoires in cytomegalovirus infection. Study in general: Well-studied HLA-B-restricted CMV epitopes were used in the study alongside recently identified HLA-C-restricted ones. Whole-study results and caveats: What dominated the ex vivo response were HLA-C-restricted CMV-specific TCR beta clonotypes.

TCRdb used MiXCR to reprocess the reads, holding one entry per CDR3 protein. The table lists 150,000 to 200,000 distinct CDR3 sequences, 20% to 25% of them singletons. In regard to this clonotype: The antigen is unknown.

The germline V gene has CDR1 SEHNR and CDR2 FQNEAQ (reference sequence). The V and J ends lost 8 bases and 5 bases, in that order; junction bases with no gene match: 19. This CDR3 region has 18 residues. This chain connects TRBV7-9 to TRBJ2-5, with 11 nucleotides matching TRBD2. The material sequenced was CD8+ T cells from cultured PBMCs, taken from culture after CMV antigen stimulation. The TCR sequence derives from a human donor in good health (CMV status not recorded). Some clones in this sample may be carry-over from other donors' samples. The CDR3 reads CASQGPSTSGGARETQYF. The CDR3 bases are TGTGCCAGCCAAGGCCCCTCCACTAGCGGGGGAGCGCGGGAGACCCAGTACTTC.